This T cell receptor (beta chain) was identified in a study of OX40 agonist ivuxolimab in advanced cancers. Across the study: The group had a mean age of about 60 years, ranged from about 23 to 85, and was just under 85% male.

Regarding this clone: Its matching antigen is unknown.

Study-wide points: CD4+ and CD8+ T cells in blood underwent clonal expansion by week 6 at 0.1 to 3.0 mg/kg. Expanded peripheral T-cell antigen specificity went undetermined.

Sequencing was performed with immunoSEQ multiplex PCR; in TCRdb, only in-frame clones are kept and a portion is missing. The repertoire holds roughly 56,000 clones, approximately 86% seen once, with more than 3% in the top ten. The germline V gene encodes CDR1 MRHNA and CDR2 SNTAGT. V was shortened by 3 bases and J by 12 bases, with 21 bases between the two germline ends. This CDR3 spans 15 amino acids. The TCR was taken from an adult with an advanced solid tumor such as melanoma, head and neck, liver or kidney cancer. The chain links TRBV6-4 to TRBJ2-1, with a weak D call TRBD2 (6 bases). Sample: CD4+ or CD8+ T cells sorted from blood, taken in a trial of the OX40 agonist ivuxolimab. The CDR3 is CASSEKVGGQGWQFF. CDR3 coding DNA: TGTGCCAGCAGTGAAAAGGTCGGAGGGCAGGGATGGCAGTTCTTC.